This passage covers 8 T cell receptor beta chains from one sample sequenced in a study of patients and donors after allogeneic stem cell transplantation. MiXCR was run by TCRdb on the RT-PCR reads, yielding one entry per CDR3 protein. The sample lists about 110,000 distinct CDR3 sequences, approximately 40% seen once, with roughly 30% in the top ten. The specimen was blood, either unsorted or a sorted T cell fraction (not recorded which). The source is a human donor who was either an allogeneic HSCT recipient or a stem cell or donor lymphocyte infusion donor (not recorded which). It is not recorded whose cells these are; they may come from a transplant donor.

In this sample, this clonotype turned up a few times. CDR3 region: CAWSVGQPGNTIYF. The CDR3 DNA is TGTGCCTGGAGTGTAGGACAGCCTGGAAACACCATATATTTT. The chain recombines TRBV30 with TRBJ1-3; maybe TRBD1 (6 bases). CDR1 and CDR2 (germline): GTSNPN, SVGIG (reference sequence). Trimming took 0 bases from V and 2 from J, leaving 8 bases between them. The CDR3 spans 14 residues. Looking up the rest from reference TRBV30 and TRBJ1-3 gives the full variable domain: SQTIHQWPATLVQPVGSPLSLECTVEGTSNPNLYWYRQAAGRGLQLLFYSVGIGQISSEVPQNLSASRPQDRQFILSSKKLLLSDSGFYLCAWSVGQPGNTIYFGEGSWLTVV.

This clonotype came up a few times. The chain's CDR3 is CATSREEKLFF. As DNA, the CDR3 is TGTGCCACCAGCAGAGAAGAAAAACTGTTTTTT. The chain employs TRBV15 and TRBJ1-4, with unresolved D. V lost 0 bases and J lost 8, with 1 base in between. This CDR3 is 11 amino acids long. Germline-derived CDR1 and CDR2 are LNHNV and YYDKDF (reference sequence).

The chain carries TRBV3-1 and TRBJ1-3; the D is unclear. The length of the CDR3 is 17 residues. V was pared by 4 bases and J by 0 bases, with 16 bases between. The germline V gene has CDR1 LGHDT and CDR2 YNNKEL (reference sequence). The CDR3 coding sequence is TGTGCCAGCAGCCCAATATTACGTGGTAGCTCTGGAAACACCATATATTTT. The encoded protein is CASSPILRGSSGNTIYF.

Comments on this clonotype: Lacking the conserved final phenylalanine or tryptophan, this CDR3 likely reflects a read error. This sequence joins TRBV28 and TRBJ1-2; D gene uncertain. With 6 bases removed from V and 2 bases from J, the gap between germline ends came to 10 bases. This CDR3 is built from 13 residues. CDR1 and CDR2 (germline): MDHEN, SYDVKM. The CDR3, as DNA: TGTGCCAGCAGAGACGGACGGAACTATGGCTACACCTCC. Protein sequence: CASRDGRNYGYTS.

This clonotype was seen a single time. The rearrangement links TRBV10-3 to TRBJ2-1; no reliable D call. Germline V gives CDR1 ENHRY, CDR2 SYGVKD. The CDR3 totals 12 residues. V was cut by 8 bases and J by 1 base, with 6 bases left in between. The CDR3 reads CAIRSSYNEQFF. The CDR3 nucleotides read TGTGCCATCCGGAGTTCCTACAATGAGCAGTTCTTC.

The V and J genes are TRBV7-9 and TRBJ1-1; D remains unclear. This CDR3 is built from 14 residues. Germline CDR1 and CDR2: SEHNR and FQNEAQ (reference sequence). Trimming took off 5 bases at V and 4 bases at J, with 14 bases between the two ends. The CDR3 DNA reads TGTGCCAGCAGCGCCGACAAACGGAGCACTGAAGCTTTCTTT. This sequence encodes CASSADKRSTEAFF.

The J gene is TRBJ1-5, the V gene TRBV20-1; TRBD1 agrees at 7 bases. The trim removed 6 bases at V and 3 bases at J, leaving 11 bases unmatched. From germline, CDR1 is DFQATT and CDR2 SNEGSKA (reference sequence). The CDR3 has 15 residues. CDR3 amino acids: CSAAKWDSYNQPQHF. The CDR3 DNA is TGCAGTGCGGCTAAATGGGACAGTTACAATCAGCCCCAGCATTTT.

This clonotype has more than one count but fewer than ten. The chain couples TRBV29-1 to TRBJ2-3, with a tentative D call TRBD1 (5 bases). Germline CDR1 reads SQVTM; CDR2 reads ANQGSEA. This CDR3 comprises 13 residues. V lost 4 bases and J 3 bases, leaving 11 bases between the germline ends. CDR3 protein: CSVGGRLTDTQYF. In DNA form, the CDR3 reads TGCAGCGTTGGGGGCAGGCTTACAGATACGCAGTATTTT.